One and the same sample provided the 18 T cell receptor beta chains below, sequenced in a study of beta chain features in type 1 diabetes. Isolated RNA was reverse transcribed in full, so expressed TCRB transcripts were sequenced. Repertoires were generated with immunoSEQ multiplex PCR, while TCRdb's copy carries only in-frame clones and drops some. The repertoire has nearly 250,000 clones, about 14% of them found once; the top ten carry around 0.026%. Material for sequencing was naive CD4+ T cells from blood. The receptors derive from a middle-aged woman in good health.

This clone showed up just a few times. The chain has TRBV5-6 and TRBJ2-4; D gene unclear. V was trimmed by 0 bases and J by 7 bases, leaving 11 bases between them. This CDR3 region has 14 residues. Germline CDR1 reads SGHDT; CDR2 reads YYEEEE. CDR3 sequence (DNA): TGTGCCAGCAGCTTGGCCGGAGCCCATAACATTCAGTACTTC. Its protein product is CASSLAGAHNIQYF.

This rearrangement joins TRBV5-1 to TRBJ2-7; 7 bases map to TRBD1. J lost 6 bases, V lost 0 bases, and 9 bases had no gene match. Looked up from germline, CDR1 is SGHRS and CDR2 is YFSETQ. This CDR3 comprises 15 residues. This CDR3 is CASSLGTGPLGEQYF. The DNA for the CDR3 is TGCGCCAGCAGCTTGGGGACAGGACCCTTGGGCGAGCAGTACTTC.

The chain carries TRBV18 and TRBJ2-7, with D unclear. Per the germline V gene, CDR1 is KGHSH and CDR2 is LQKENI. V was trimmed by 4 bases and J by 7 bases, leaving 17 bases between them. The CDR3 spans 14 residues. CDR3 sequence: CASSLRSPYVEQYF. The CDR3 nucleotides read TGTGCCAGCTCACTACGGTCCCCCTACGTTGAGCAGTACTTC.

CDR3 in amino acids: CASSLFRGLEGTGELFF. Written as DNA, the CDR3 is TGTGCCAGCAGCTTATTTCGCGGGCTGGAGGGCACCGGGGAGCTGTTTTTT. V and J are TRBV11-3 and TRBJ2-2; D is perhaps TRBD2 (6 bases). Germline assignment: CDR1 SGHNT and CDR2 YENEEA. The CDR3 totals 17 residues. Trimming took off 2 bases at V and 4 bases at J, with 17 bases between the two ends. The variable domain in full, completed from reference TRBV11-3 and TRBJ2-2, reads EAGVVQSPRYKIIEKKQPVAFWCNPISGHNTLYWYLQNLGQGPELLIRYENEEAVDDSQLPKDRFSAERLKGVDSTLKIQPAELGDSAVYLCASSLFRGLEGTGELFFGEGSRLTVL.

This clone was seen a few times. The rearrangement uses TRBV18 and TRBJ1-2, with D unresolved. CDR1 and CDR2 (germline): KGHSH, LQKENI. V dropped 0 bases and J dropped 6 bases, with 11 bases sitting between them. This CDR3 comprises 14 residues. The CDR3 loop is CASSPPWESHGYTF. Here the CDR3 DNA reads TGTGCCAGCTCACCACCGTGGGAGTCTCATGGCTACACCTTC.

The rearrangement uses TRBV7-2 and TRBJ2-1; 7 bases align to TRBD2. Germline CDR1 SGHTA, CDR2 FQGNSA. The V and J ends lost 2 bases and 5 bases, in that order; junction bases with no gene match: 3. The CDR3 is made up of 14 amino acids. Written as DNA, the CDR3 is TGTGCCAGCAGCTTAAGGCGGGGGAACAATGAGCAGTTCTTC. Its translation is CASSLRRGNNEQFF.

This clone was counted between two and nine times. This chain joins TRBV18 and TRBJ2-3; weak D call: TRBD2 (6 bases). This CDR3 contains 15 residues. V was pared by 2 bases and J by 2 bases, with 11 bases between. The germline V gene encodes CDR1 KGHSH and CDR2 LQKENI. The CDR3, as DNA: TGTGCCAGCTCACCATCTAGCGACTCCACAGATACGCAGTATTTT. It encodes CASSPSSDSTDTQYF.

This clone occurred a few times. The gene calls are TRBV7-2 and TRBJ1-5; no reliable D call. This CDR3 comprises 16 residues. CDR1 and CDR2 (germline): SGHTA, FQGNSA. V gave up 5 bases and J gave up 0 bases, with 14 bases separating them. CDR3 in amino acids: CASSLIGGNSNQPQHF. The CDR3 bases are TGTGCCAGCAGCCTAATCGGCGGAAATAGCAATCAGCCCCAGCATTTT. Based on the CDR3 plus reference TRBV7-2 and TRBJ1-5, the full variable domain is GAGVSQSPSNKVTEKGKDVELRCDPISGHTALYWYRQSLGQGLEFLIYFQGNSAPDKSGLPSDRFSAERTGGSVSTLTIQRTQQEDSAVYLCASSLIGGNSNQPQHFGDGTRLSIL.

V usage is TRBV5-1 and J usage is TRBJ1-1; tentatively, D is TRBD1 (5 bases). Trimming stripped 0 bases from V and 1 base from J, with 16 bases between. Germline-derived CDR1 and CDR2 are SGHRS and YFSETQ. The CDR3 length is 17 residues. The CDR3 protein is CASSLVSGAGQNTEAFF. CDR3 coding DNA: TGCGCCAGCAGCTTGGTGTCGGGCGCGGGGCAGAACACTGAAGCTTTCTTT.

Concerning this clone itself: The same CDR3 also results from other DNA sequences found in this sample. The chain joins TRBV6-5 to TRBJ2-7, with D possibly TRBD1 on 6 matching bases. The CDR3 runs 13 residues. Trimming cost V 0 bases and J 3 bases, with 6 bases left between them. Looked up from germline, CDR1 is MNHEY and CDR2 is SVGAGI. The CDR3 DNA is TGTGCCAGCAGTTACTCGACAGGCTACGAGCAGTACTTC. Translation gives CASSYSTGYEQYF.

The chain joins TRBV6-1 to TRBJ1-2; 7 nucleotides line up with TRBD1. From germline, CDR1 is MNHNS and CDR2 SASEGT. The CDR3 consists of 15 residues. Unmatched junction bases numbered 4, after V lost 1 base and J lost 2 bases. CDR3 sequence (DNA): TGTGCCAGCAGTGAAGACAGGGGCGCGAACTATGGCTACACCTTC. Encoded protein: CASSEDRGANYGYTF.

The table lists this clone with a few counts. This rearrangement joins TRBV7-8 to TRBJ2-7; TRBD1 might be the D (6 bases). CDR1 and CDR2 from the germline V gene are SGHVS and FQNEAQ. The germline V and J ends were trimmed by 5 bases and 0 bases, with 11 bases remaining between them. This CDR3 has 14 amino acids. CDR3 in DNA: TGTGCCAGCAGCCGGGGACACAGCTCCTACGAGCAGTACTTC. It yields the protein CASSRGHSSYEQYF.

The J gene is TRBJ1-2, the V gene TRBV19; 7 bases fit TRBD1. Germline loops: CDR1 LNHDA, CDR2 SQIVND (reference sequence). This CDR3 contains 15 residues. V was pared by 6 bases and J by 4 bases, with 11 bases of the junction left unmatched. CDR3 region: CASRRKGAAIYGYTF. In nucleotides, the CDR3 is TGTGCCAGTAGGCGAAAGGGGGCTGCTATCTATGGCTACACCTTC.

The gene calls are TRBV10-3 and TRBJ2-5, with 10 bases identical to TRBD2. Trimming at V came to 0 bases and at J to 0 bases, leaving 1 base not matched to a gene. The CDR3 extends over 16 amino acids. Germline V lookup: CDR1 ENHRY, CDR2 SYGVKD. The chain's CDR3 is CAISESLAGDQETQYF. The CDR3 region has the DNA TGTGCCATCAGTGAGTCGCTAGCGGGGGACCAAGAGACCCAGTACTTC.

The chain carries TRBV15 and TRBJ1-1; TRBD1 might be the D (6 bases). V shed 3 bases and J shed 8 bases, with 13 bases lying between them. There are 13 residues in the CDR3. Germline CDR1 and CDR2: LNHNV and YYDKDF (reference sequence). Here the CDR3 DNA reads TGTGCCACCAGCAGGGACCAGGGGTCGGAAGCTTTCTTT. Residues: CATSRDQGSEAFF.

This clone was found a few times. The chain uses TRBV19 and TRBJ2-3; maybe TRBD2 (5 bases). Germline V CDR1 and CDR2: LNHDA, SQIVND (reference sequence). This CDR3 comprises 16 residues. V was pared by 5 bases and J by 0 bases, with 15 bases between. CDR3 DNA sequence: TGTGCCAGTAGTGGGTTTTTGGGGAGAAGCACAGATACGCAGTATTTT. Protein: CASSGFLGRSTDTQYF.

This clone was seen only a few times. The chain is built from TRBV4-3 and TRBJ2-5; TRBD1 might be the D (6 bases). This CDR3 region has 15 residues. Trimming took 0 bases from V and 5 from J, leaving 13 bases between them. Germline V gene sequence: CDR1 LGHNA, CDR2 YSLEER. This CDR3 reads CASSQDRGLWETQYF. In nucleotides, the CDR3 is TGCGCCAGCAGCCAAGATAGGGGGTTGTGGGAGACCCAGTACTTC.

A few counts support this clone. The V and J genes are TRBV9 and TRBJ1-1; TRBD1 aligns across 8 bases. V shed 4 bases and J 5 bases; nucleotides not matched to a gene: 7. CDR3 length: 14 amino acids. Germline CDR1 SGDLS, CDR2 YYNGEE. The CDR3 loop reads CASSFGYRGTEAFF. Written as DNA, the CDR3 is TGTGCCAGCAGCTTTGGGTACAGGGGGACTGAAGCTTTCTTT.